This entry lists 31 T cell receptor beta chains sequenced from one sample in a study of T cells after yellow fever vaccination. TCRdb passed the 5' RACE reads through MiXCR, listing each CDR3 protein once. The sample contains 300,000 to 450,000 distinct CDR3 sequences, about 8.3% of which appear only once. The material was PBMCs, obtained 45 days after the first yellow fever vaccination. Receptors originate from a man between 18 and 35 years old who received the YFV17D yellow fever vaccine.

This sequence joins TRBV4-3 and TRBJ2-1; 8 bases map to TRBD2. This CDR3 contains 16 residues. J gave up 8 bases and V 0 bases, and 9 bases lay outside the gene matches. The germline gives CDR1 LGHNA, CDR2 YSLEER. The CDR3 sequence: CASSQENRGGRDEQFF. The CDR3 nucleotides are TGCGCCAGCAGCCAAGAAAACCGGGGGGGCCGGGATGAGCAGTTCTTC.

This clonotype was counted a few times. The chain carries TRBV7-9 and TRBJ2-5; tentatively, D is TRBD2 (5 bases). The CDR3 consists of 14 residues. V was trimmed by 3 bases and J by 5 bases, leaving 13 bases between them. The germline V gene encodes CDR1 SEHNR and CDR2 FQNEAQ (reference sequence). CDR3 protein: CASSFAFGGETQYF. The DNA for the CDR3 is TGTGCCAGCAGCTTCGCTTTTGGCGGGGAGACCCAGTACTTC.

Only a few counts were recorded for this clonotype. The junction and the germline gene differ at one end; a read error may be behind it. The gene calls are TRBV20-1 and TRBJ2-5; the match to TRBD2 covers 8 bases. This CDR3 comprises 11 residues. Germline CDR1 is DFQATT and CDR2 is SNEGSKA (reference sequence). The CDR3 reads CSARDSGLGGF. CDR3 bases: TGCAGTGCTAGAGACTCGGGACTAGGGGGCTTC.

This clonotype has just a few counts. J is TRBJ1-1 and V is TRBV20-1; tentative D call: TRBD1 (5 bases). V was trimmed by 3 bases and J by 1 base, leaving 12 bases between them. Germline lookup yields CDR1 DFQATT and CDR2 SNEGSKA (reference sequence). The CDR3 totals 14 residues. The CDR3 loop is CSASAGGENTEAFF. In DNA form, the CDR3 reads TGCAGTGCTAGTGCCGGGGGGGAGAACACTGAAGCTTTCTTT.

This clonotype was seen more than once but under ten times. The genes are TRBV7-2 and TRBJ2-5; 10 bases fit TRBD2. Germline V gene data show CDR1 as SGHTA and CDR2 as FQGNSA. J gave up 8 bases and V 0 bases, and 9 bases lay outside the gene matches. The CDR3 loop spans 16 amino acids. CDR3 sequence: CASSLAAGGTNPTQYF. Written as DNA, the CDR3 is TGTGCCAGCAGCTTAGCAGCGGGGGGGACTAACCCCACCCAGTACTTC.

This clonotype was counted between two and nine times. The chain recombines TRBV7-2 with TRBJ2-1; 9 bases align to TRBD2. The CDR3 consists of 16 residues. V lost 4 bases and J lost 3; bases outside the gene matches: 7. Germline lookup yields CDR1 SGHTA and CDR2 FQGNSA. Here the CDR3 DNA reads TGTGCCAGCAGCTCATGGGGCGGGGGGGACTACAATGAGCAGTTCTTC. It yields the protein CASSSWGGGDYNEQFF.

This clonotype was counted between two and nine times. The chain carries TRBV4-3 and TRBJ2-1; TRBD2 agrees at 8 bases. The CDR3 covers 16 residues. Germline CDR1 and CDR2: LGHNA and YSLEER. Trimming removed 1 base from V and 4 bases from J; junction bases left unmatched: 6. The DNA of the CDR3 is TGCGCCAGCAGCCAAGCCCGAGTAGCGGGGTACAATGAGCAGTTCTTC. Translated, it gives CASSQARVAGYNEQFF.

This chain uses TRBV6-2 or TRBV6-3 with TRBJ1-6; 7 bases are shared with TRBD1. The germline V gene encodes CDR1 MNHEY and CDR2 SVGEGT. V gave up 8 bases and J gave up 3 bases; unmatched junction bases: 7. CDR3 length: 15 amino acids. The CDR3 protein is CASVRQGLYNSPLHF. The CDR3, as DNA: TGTGCCAGCGTTCGACAGGGTCTCTATAATTCACCCCTCCACTTT.

The V call is TRBV28, the J call TRBJ2-5, with a tentative D call TRBD2 (5 bases). The ends were cut back, 2 bases at V and 9 bases at J, with 16 bases in the middle. This CDR3 spans 14 amino acids. CDR1 is MDHEN, CDR2 SYDVKM, per germline. CDR3 bases: TGTGCCAGCAGTTTAATCGGAGCGGCTCTGGCCCAGTACTTC. It is translated as CASSLIGAALAQYF.

This chain connects TRBV20-1 to TRBJ1-2; 8 nucleotides align to TRBD1. The CDR3 consists of 14 residues. Germline-derived CDR1 and CDR2 are DFQATT and SNEGSKA (reference sequence). V dropped 3 bases and J dropped 4; count of bases not matched to a gene: 7. The CDR3 spells CSASSLGQGYGYTF. CDR3 nucleotides: TGCAGTGCTAGTTCCCTCGGACAGGGCTATGGCTACACCTTC.

This rearrangement joins TRBV7-2 to TRBJ2-1; D is perhaps TRBD1 or TRBD2 (5 bases each). Per germline, CDR1 SGHTA and CDR2 FQGNSA. The germline V and J ends were trimmed by 2 bases and 4 bases, with 12 bases remaining between them. The CDR3 contains 15 residues. The CDR3 region has the DNA TGTGCCAGCAGCTTAAGTTCCGGGACGTACAATGAGCAGTTCTTC. This translates into CASSLSSGTYNEQFF.

This clonotype was detected only a few times. The chain recombines TRBV5-5 with TRBJ1-2; no definite D call. V lost 0 bases and J 4 bases, leaving 1 base between the germline ends. CDR1 SGHKS and CDR2 YYEKEE come from the germline V gene (reference sequence). The CDR3 covers 11 residues. The CDR3 is CASSLVYGYTF. CDR3 bases: TGTGCCAGCAGCTTGGTCTATGGCTACACCTTC. Supplemented by reference TRBV5-5 and TRBJ1-2, the full variable domain reads DAGVTQSPTHLIKTRGQQVTLRCSPISGHKSVSWYQQVLGQGPQFIFQYYEKEERGRGNFPDRFSARQFPNYSSELNVNALLLGDSALYLCASSLVYGYTFGSGTRLTVV.

The chain recombines TRBV4-2 with TRBJ2-1; TRBD1 aligns across 8 bases. The CDR3 covers 17 residues. The germline CDR1 and CDR2 sequences are LGHNA and YNFKEQ. Unmatched junction bases numbered 6, after V lost 0 bases and J lost 2 bases. CDR3 region: CASSQDWSGGAYNEQFF. The CDR3 region has the DNA TGTGCCAGCAGCCAAGATTGGTCAGGGGGCGCCTACAATGAGCAGTTCTTC.

In this sample, this clonotype turned up a few times. CDR3 residues: CASSSRGLPYGYTF. Written as DNA, the CDR3 is TGTGCCAGCAGTTCACGGGGGCTTCCCTATGGCTACACCTTC. The rearrangement uses TRBV12-3 or TRBV12-4 and TRBJ1-2; D is possibly TRBD1 (6 bases). V was clipped by 4 bases and J by 4 bases, with 13 bases between them. The CDR3 length is 14 residues.

This clonotype was counted at least ten times. The chain uses TRBV5-1 and TRBJ2-3, with 8 bases identical to TRBD1. V lost 3 bases to trimming and J lost 2 bases; unmatched junction nucleotides: 8. Germline V gene sequence: CDR1 SGHRS, CDR2 YFSETQ. CDR3 length equals 16 residues. The CDR3 DNA follows: TGCGCCAGCAGCTCGACAGGGGCCTTGCCCACAGATACGCAGTATTTT. Translated: CASSSTGALPTDTQYF.

The rearrangement joins TRBV7-9 to TRBJ2-3; no clear D gene. V shed 8 bases and J shed 5 bases, with 14 bases lying between them. CDR3 length: 13 residues. The germline V gene encodes CDR1 SEHNR and CDR2 FQNEAQ (reference sequence). The CDR3 loop reads CASAASGEDTQYF. Here the CDR3 DNA reads TGTGCCAGCGCCGCCTCGGGCGAAGATACGCAGTATTTT. Combining the CDR3 with reference TRBV7-9 and TRBJ2-3 gives the whole variable domain DTGVSQNPRHKITKRGQNVTFRCDPISEHNRLYWYRQTLGQGPEFLTYFQNEAQLEKSRLLSDRFSAERPKGSFSTLEIQRTEQGDSAMYLCASAASGEDTQYFGPGTRLTVL.

This clonotype was detected only a few times. The CDR3 loop is CASSDPGGTEAFF. CDR3 bases: TGTGCCAGCAGCGATCCTGGGGGTACTGAAGCTTTCTTT. The chain joins TRBV7-9 to TRBJ1-1; D possibly corresponds to TRBD1 (5 bases). Germline V gene sequence: CDR1 SEHNR, CDR2 FQNEAQ (reference sequence). Trimming took 5 bases from V and 5 from J, leaving 12 bases between them. There are 13 residues in the CDR3.

The V call is TRBV12-3 or TRBV12-4, the J call TRBJ2-1; D call uncertain. V was clipped by 2 bases and J by 2 bases, with 10 bases between them. The CDR3 length is 15 residues. The CDR3: CASSLRDIPYNEQFF. For the CDR3, the DNA is TGTGCCAGCAGTTTACGCGACATACCCTACAATGAGCAGTTCTTC.

This chain connects TRBV5-1 to TRBJ2-1; 12 bases agree with TRBD2. CDR3 length: 15 amino acids. Germline V CDR1 and CDR2: SGHRS, YFSETQ. The V segment lost 4 bases and the J segment 13 bases; nucleotides outside the gene matches: 12. The CDR3 here is CASSPPLLAGGQQFF. In DNA form, the CDR3 reads TGCGCCAGCAGCCCACCGCTCCTAGCGGGGGGGCAACAGTTCTTC.

The chain carries TRBV6-1 and TRBJ2-5; 7 nucleotides agree with TRBD1. CDR1 and CDR2 from the germline V gene are MNHNS and SASEGT. With 5 bases clipped from V and 2 bases from J, the junction kept 14 bases outside the gene matches. This CDR3 is 17 amino acids long. The CDR3 DNA sequence: TGTGCCAGCAGTCCCCTGGACAGGAATAGAGATCAAGAGACCCAGTACTTC. Amino acid sequence: CASSPLDRNRDQETQYF.

The rearrangement links TRBV6-7 to TRBJ1-5; perhaps TRBD1 as D (6 bases). TRBV6-7 is an ORF for which the function is uncertain. Trimming shortened V by 5 bases and J by 5 bases, and 19 bases separated the two germline ends. This CDR3 comprises 16 residues. CDR3 sequence (DNA): TGTGCCAGCAGTCACCCCCAGGGGAACTTTTATCAGCCCCAGCATTTT. This gives the protein CASSHPQGNFYQPQHF.

This clonotype has just a few counts. This chain connects TRBV5-1 to TRBJ2-1; D is unclear. The CDR3 consists of 12 residues. V was trimmed by 4 bases and J by 5 bases, leaving 7 bases between them. Germline assignment: CDR1 SGHRS and CDR2 YFSETQ. For the CDR3, the DNA is TGCGCCAGCAGCCCGCTCCACAATGAGCAGTTCTTC. Amino acids: CASSPLHNEQFF.

This clonotype was recorded a few times. The chain carries TRBV6-2 or TRBV6-3 and TRBJ2-3; D unclear. V lost 2 bases and J lost 4, with 4 bases in between. This CDR3 has 12 residues. Germline V gene sequence: CDR1 MNHEY, CDR2 SVGEGT. The CDR3 protein is CASSYESDTQYF. The CDR3, as DNA: TGTGCCAGCAGTTACGAGTCAGATACGCAGTATTTT.

V is TRBV24-1 and J is TRBJ2-5; no clear D gene. CDR3 size: 14 residues. V was clipped by 4 bases and J by 2 bases, with 10 bases between them. The germline gives CDR1 KGHDR, CDR2 SFDVKD. This CDR3 reads CATSDRYRQETQYF. CDR3 sequence (DNA): TGTGCCACCAGTGACAGATATCGTCAAGAGACCCAGTACTTC.

This clonotype was counted between two and nine times. The chain recombines TRBV20-1 with TRBJ2-3; 10 bases agree with TRBD2. The CDR3 loop spans 16 amino acids. The J segment lost 4 bases and the V segment lost 0 bases, leaving 7 bases of the junction unmatched. Germline V gene lookup returns CDR1 DFQATT and CDR2 SNEGSKA (reference sequence). The CDR3 sequence is CSARDPSGGASDTQYF. The CDR3 nucleotides are TGCAGTGCTAGAGATCCCAGCGGGGGGGCCTCAGATACGCAGTATTTT.

This clonotype was detected only a few times. This chain links TRBV7-2 with TRBJ1-1, with D uncertain. This CDR3 is built from 13 residues. Trimming took off 0 bases at V and 11 bases at J, with 13 bases between the two ends. Germline V gene sequence: CDR1 SGHTA, CDR2 FQGNSA. CDR3 residues: CASSLALGGPAFF. CDR3 coding DNA: TGTGCCAGCAGCTTAGCCTTAGGAGGGCCCGCTTTCTTT.

This clonotype was seen only a few times. The chain couples TRBV10-3 to TRBJ2-3; D is uncertain. Trimming stripped 3 bases from V and 6 bases from J, with 4 bases between. Germline CDR1 and CDR2: ENHRY and SYGVKD. The CDR3 length is 11 residues. CDR3 residues: CAISDVDTQYF. CDR3 nucleotide sequence: TGTGCCATCAGTGATGTGGATACGCAGTATTTT.

This clonotype has more than one count but fewer than ten. The chain couples TRBV28 to TRBJ2-2; 9 bases fit TRBD1. There are 16 residues in the CDR3. The germline gives CDR1 MDHEN, CDR2 SYDVKM. The V segment lost 6 bases and the J segment 3 bases; nucleotides outside the gene matches: 8. CDR3 in DNA: TGTGCCAGCAGATTACAGGGGGCTGGTTACACCGGGGAGCTGTTTTTT. Residues: CASRLQGAGYTGELFF.

This clonotype was observed many times. J is TRBJ2-1 and V is TRBV12-3 or TRBV12-4, with 10 positions matching TRBD1. V shed 4 bases and J 7 bases; nucleotides not matched to a gene: 10. CDR3 length: 16 amino acids. DNA of the CDR3: TGTGCCAGCAGTTCAACCGGGACAGGGGATGGGAATGAGCAGTTCTTC. This encodes CASSSTGTGDGNEQFF.

The chain has TRBV7-2 and TRBJ2-1; 7 bases match TRBD2. CDR1 and CDR2 from the germline V gene are SGHTA and FQGNSA. V lost 0 bases to trimming and J lost 9 bases; unmatched junction nucleotides: 8. This CDR3 has 15 residues. DNA for the CDR3: TGTGCCAGCAGCTTAGCGAGGGCGGGCGGGGGTGAGCAGTTCTTC. The encoded protein is CASSLARAGGGEQFF.

This clonotype was counted between two and nine times. The chain joins TRBV7-9 to TRBJ2-2; D remains ambiguous. This CDR3 has 12 amino acids. Per the germline V gene, CDR1 is SEHNR and CDR2 is FQNEAQ (reference sequence). V lost 3 bases and J lost 9, with 8 bases in between. The CDR3 spells CASSFSSWELFF. In DNA, the CDR3 is TGTGCCAGCAGCTTTAGTTCCTGGGAGCTGTTTTTT.